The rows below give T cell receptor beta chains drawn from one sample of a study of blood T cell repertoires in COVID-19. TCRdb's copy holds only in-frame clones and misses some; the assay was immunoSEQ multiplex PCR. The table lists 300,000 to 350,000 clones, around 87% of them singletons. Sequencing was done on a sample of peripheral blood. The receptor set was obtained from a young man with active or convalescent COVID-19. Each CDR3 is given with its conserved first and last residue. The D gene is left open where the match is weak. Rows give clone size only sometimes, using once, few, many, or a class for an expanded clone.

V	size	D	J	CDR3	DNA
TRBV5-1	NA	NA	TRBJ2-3	CASTLGAGDTDTQYF	TGCGCCAGCACCCTGGGGGCGGGGGACACAGATACGCAGTATTTT
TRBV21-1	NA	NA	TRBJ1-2	CASRLGRELHYGYTF	TGTGCCAGTCGCCTAGGCAGGGAACTTCACTATGGCTACACCTTC
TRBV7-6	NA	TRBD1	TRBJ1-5	CASSLAGGEISNQPQHF	TGTGCCAGCAGCTTAGCAGGGGGCGAGATAAGCAATCAGCCCCAGCATTTT
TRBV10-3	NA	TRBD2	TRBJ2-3	CAISELLAGGPNTQYF	TGTGCCATCAGTGAGTTACTAGCGGGAGGGCCGAATACGCAGTATTTT
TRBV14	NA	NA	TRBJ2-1	CASSRTRFEQFF	TGTGCCAGCAGCCGAACTAGGTTTGAGCAGTTCTTC
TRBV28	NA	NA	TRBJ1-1	CASKQRLGAVTEAFF	TGTGCCAGCAAACAGCGGCTGGGGGCTGTCACTGAAGCTTTCTTT
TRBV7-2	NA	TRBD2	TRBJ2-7	CASSLPGGGPYEQYF	TGTGCCAGCAGCTTACCCGGGGGGGGACCCTACGAGCAGTACTTC
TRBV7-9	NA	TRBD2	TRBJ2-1	CASTGFSGSSYNEQFF	TGTGCCAGCACAGGGTTTAGCGGGAGCTCCTACAATGAGCAGTTCTTC
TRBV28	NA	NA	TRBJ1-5	CASRQQGTGQPQHF	TGTGCCAGCAGGCAACAGGGTACTGGGCAGCCCCAGCATTTT
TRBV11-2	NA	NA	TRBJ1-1	CASKVGRGTLNTEAFF	TGTGCCAGCAAAGTTGGGCGGGGGACTTTGAACACTGAAGCTTTCTTT
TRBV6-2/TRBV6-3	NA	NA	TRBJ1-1	CASSPGETREAFF	TGTGCCAGCAGTCCAGGGGAGACTCGAGAAGCTTTCTTT
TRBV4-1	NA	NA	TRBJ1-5	CASSQARTDYSNQPQHF	TGCGCCAGCAGCCAAGCCAGGACAGATTATAGCAATCAGCCCCAGCATTTT
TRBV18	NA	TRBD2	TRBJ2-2	CASSPTSGGYTGELFF	TGTGCCAGCTCACCAACTAGCGGGGGTTACACCGGGGAGCTGTTTTTT
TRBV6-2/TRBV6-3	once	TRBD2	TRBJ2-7	CASSWGPGGFEQYF	TGTGCCAGCAGTTGGGGCCCCGGGGGGTTCGAGCAGTACTTC
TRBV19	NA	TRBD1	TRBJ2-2	CASVRDRFSNTGELFF	TGTGCCAGTGTACGGGACAGGTTTAGTAACACCGGGGAGCTGTTTTTT
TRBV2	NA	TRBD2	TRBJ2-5	CASRSLAGGAQETQYF	TGTGCCAGCAGGTCGCTAGCGGGAGGAGCCCAAGAGACCCAGTACTTC
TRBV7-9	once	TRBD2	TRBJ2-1	CASSLGRTSGSTDEQFF	TGTGCCAGCAGCTTAGGGAGGACTAGCGGGAGTACAGATGAGCAGTTCTTC
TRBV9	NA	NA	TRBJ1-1	CASSPRPGGGTEAFF	TGTGCCAGCAGCCCTCGGCCCGGCGGGGGCACTGAAGCTTTCTTT
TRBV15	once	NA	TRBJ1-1	CATSRDRVPQAFF	TGTGCCACCAGCAGAGACAGGGTCCCTCAAGCTTTCTTT
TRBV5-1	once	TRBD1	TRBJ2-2	CASTQDRTFDTGELFF	TGCGCCAGCACCCAGGACAGGACCTTCGATACCGGGGAGCTGTTTTTT
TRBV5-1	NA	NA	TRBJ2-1	CASSVTQGNGEQFF	TGCGCCAGCAGCGTAACTCAGGGGAATGGTGAGCAGTTCTTC
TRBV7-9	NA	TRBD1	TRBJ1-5	CASSPQGAHNQPQHF	TGTGCCAGCAGCCCACAGGGGGCACACAATCAGCCCCAGCATTTT
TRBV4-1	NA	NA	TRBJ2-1	CASSQADSRTYNEQFF	TGCGCCAGCAGCCAGGCGGACAGCCGAACCTACAATGAGCAGTTCTTC
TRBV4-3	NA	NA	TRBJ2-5	CASSRSTRGRLQETQYF	TGCGCCAGCAGCCGATCGACCAGGGGCCGGCTTCAAGAGACCCAGTACTTC
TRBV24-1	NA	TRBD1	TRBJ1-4	CATSDPDQGAGGEKLFF	TGTGCCACCAGTGATCCAGACCAGGGGGCCGGTGGCGAAAAACTGTTTTTT
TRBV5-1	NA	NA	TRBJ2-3	CASSLSPGDTDTQYF	TGCGCCAGCAGCTTAAGTCCAGGGGACACAGATACGCAGTATTTT
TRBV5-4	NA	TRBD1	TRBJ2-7	CASSSGQGEYEQYF	TGTGCCAGCAGCTCGGGACAGGGGGAATACGAGCAGTACTTC
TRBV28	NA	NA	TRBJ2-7	CASRESGSSYEQYF	TGTGCCAGCAGGGAATCGGGGAGCTCCTACGAGCAGTACTTC
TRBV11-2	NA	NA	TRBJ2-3	CASSLVPGGADTQYF	TGTGCCAGCAGCTTAGTACCAGGAGGGGCAGATACGCAGTATTTT
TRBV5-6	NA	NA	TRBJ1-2	CASRTTGERGYTF	TGTGCCAGCAGGACCACGGGGGAACGGGGCTACACCTTC
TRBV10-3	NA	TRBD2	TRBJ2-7	CAISEPSGRAYEQYF	TGTGCCATCAGTGAGCCTAGCGGGAGAGCCTACGAGCAGTACTTC
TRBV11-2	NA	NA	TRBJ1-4	CASSPTTGRYEKLFF	TGTGCCAGCAGCCCCACGACAGGTCGTTATGAAAAACTGTTTTTT
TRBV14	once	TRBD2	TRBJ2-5	CASSQVRGRGETQYF	TGTGCCAGCAGCCAAGTTCGCGGGAGAGGAGAGACCCAGTACTTC
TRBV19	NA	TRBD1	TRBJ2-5	CASSITGEQTQYF	TGTGCCAGTAGTATCACAGGGGAACAGACCCAGTACTTC
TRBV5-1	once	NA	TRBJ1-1	CASSMAVTEGTEAFF	TGCGCCAGCAGCATGGCAGTAACGGAGGGAACTGAAGCTTTCTTT
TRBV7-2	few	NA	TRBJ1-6	CASSAGTRGFTPLHF	TGTGCCAGCAGCGCCGGGACACGGGGATTTACACCCCTCCACTTT
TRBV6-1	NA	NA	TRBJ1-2	CASSEDFARNYGYTF	TGTGCCAGCAGCGAAGACTTTGCCAGGAACTATGGCTACACCTTC
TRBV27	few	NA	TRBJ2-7	CASHEAGSYEQYF	TGTGCCAGCCACGAAGCAGGCTCCTACGAGCAGTACTTC
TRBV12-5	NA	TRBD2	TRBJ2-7	CASGLVLSGGALGEQYF	TGTGCTAGTGGTTTGGTACTTAGCGGGGGGGCCTTGGGAGAGCAGTACTTC
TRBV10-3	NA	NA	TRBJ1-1	CAISETGSTEAFF	TGTGCCATCAGTGAGACAGGTTCGACTGAAGCTTTCTTT
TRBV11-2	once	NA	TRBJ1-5	CASSFQGSQPQHF	TGTGCCAGCAGCTTTCAGGGGAGCCAGCCCCAGCATTTT
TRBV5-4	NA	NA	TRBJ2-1	CASSLDVSILNEQFF	TGTGCCAGCAGCTTGGATGTGTCTATATTGAATGAGCAGTTCTTC
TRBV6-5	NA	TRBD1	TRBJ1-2	CASRSQGANGYTF	TGTGCCAGCCGAAGTCAGGGGGCCAATGGCTACACCTTC
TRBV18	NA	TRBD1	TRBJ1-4	CASSRRTGFNEKLFF	TGTGCCAGCTCACGACGGACAGGGTTTAATGAAAAACTGTTTTTT
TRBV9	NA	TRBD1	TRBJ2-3	CASSGSGTGFTDTQYF	TGTGCCAGCAGCGGTTCCGGGACAGGGTTTACAGATACGCAGTATTTT
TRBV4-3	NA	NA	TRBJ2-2	CASSQEGRRFRPGELFF	TGCGCCAGCAGCCAAGAAGGTCGGCGGTTCAGACCCGGGGAGCTGTTTTTT